These 29 T cell receptor beta chains originate from one sample sequenced in a study of T-cell reconstitution after alpha-beta-depleted transplantation in children. Molecular barcoding with unique molecular identifiers was used for the TCRbeta library. TCRdb passed the PCR reads through MiXCR, listing each CDR3 protein once. The table lists 55,000 to 70,000 distinct CDR3 sequences, around 9.9% of them singletons. The sample in question was PBMCs, obtained before TCRalphabeta/CD19-depleted stem cell transplant. These receptor sequences come from a boy aged 5-17 years with acute myeloid leukemia, due to receive a stem cell transplant.

The V and J genes are TRBV3-1 and TRBJ2-3; D may be TRBD2 (6 bases). This CDR3 comprises 15 residues. The V end was cut by 3 bases, the J end by 5 bases, with 15 bases between. CDR1 is LGHDT and CDR2 is YNNKEL in the germline V gene (reference sequence). DNA of the CDR3: TGTGCCAGCAGCCAGATCCAGGGAGGAAGAGATACGCAGTATTTT. It is translated as CASSQIQGGRDTQYF.

This clonotype has a count of ten or more. This rearrangement joins TRBV20-1 to TRBJ2-1, with 13 bases fitting TRBD2. From germline, CDR1 is DFQATT and CDR2 SNEGSKA (reference sequence). The V segment lost 0 bases and the J segment 1 base; nucleotides outside the gene matches: 9. The CDR3 contains 19 residues. CDR3 sequence: CSARDLSTSGRSSYNEQFF. CDR3 bases: TGCAGTGCTAGAGATTTATCGACTAGCGGGAGGTCATCCTACAATGAGCAGTTCTTC.

This clonotype has ten or more counts. This sequence joins TRBV7-3 and TRBJ2-2; D not resolved. The CDR3 sequence is 14 residues long. Germline CDR1 reads SGHTA; CDR2 reads FQGTGA. V shed 1 base and J shed 6 bases, with 9 bases lying between them. For the CDR3, the DNA is TGTGCCAGCAGCTTAAAAGGACGCCCCGGGGAGCTGTTTTTT. Translating gives CASSLKGRPGELFF.

This clonotype appeared many times. This chain joins TRBV5-5 and TRBJ2-3; D not certain. The CDR3 has 16 residues. Germline-derived CDR1 and CDR2 are SGHKS and YYEKEE (reference sequence). Deletions cut 1 base from V and 3 bases from J, with 15 bases between. DNA of the CDR3: TGTGCCAGCAGCTTGTTGCCGACCAGAGTTACAGATACGCAGTATTTT. Its translation is CASSLLPTRVTDTQYF. Variable domain in full (rest from reference TRBV5-5 and TRBJ2-3): DAGVTQSPTHLIKTRGQQVTLRCSPISGHKSVSWYQQVLGQGPQFIFQYYEKEERGRGNFPDRFSARQFPNYSSELNVNALLLGDSALYLCASSLLPTRVTDTQYFGPGTRLTVL.

This clonotype was counted at least ten times. This sequence joins TRBV7-9 and TRBJ2-7, with D possibly being TRBD2 (5 bases). CDR1 and CDR2 from the germline V gene are SEHNR and FQNEAQ (reference sequence). V lost 0 bases and J 7 bases, leaving 13 bases between the germline ends. This CDR3 is built from 14 residues. The CDR3 coding sequence is TGTGCCAGCAGCTTAGCCCCGGGGTCGGTGGAGCAGTACTTC. Its translation is CASSLAPGSVEQYF.

As regards this clonotype: A much larger clone differs by one base, so this may be a read error. V and J are TRBV5-1 and TRBJ2-7, with TRBD1 identical over 7 bases. This CDR3 region has 13 residues. CDR1 is SGHRS, CDR2 YFSETQ, per germline. With 3 bases clipped from V and 1 base from J, the junction kept 1 base outside the gene matches. The CDR3 DNA is TGCGCCAGCAGCTGGGACAGTTCCTACGAGCAGTACTTC. Translation gives CASSWDSSYEQYF.

This clonotype was observed at least ten times. J is TRBJ2-1 and V is TRBV7-2, with D tentatively TRBD2 (6 bases). V lost 3 bases to trimming and J lost 4 bases, with 13 bases between them. The CDR3 totals 15 residues. Germline values: CDR1 SGHTA, CDR2 FQGNSA. This chain's CDR3 is CASSFSGSTYNEQFF. CDR3 nucleotide sequence: TGTGCCAGCAGCTTCTCCGGGAGTACTTACAATGAGCAGTTCTTC.

Many counts were recorded for this clonotype. This CDR3 is CSALPREAPYEQYF. The DNA of the CDR3 is TGCAGTGCTCTCCCGAGGGAGGCCCCCTACGAGCAGTACTTC. V gene TRBV20-1 combines with J gene TRBJ2-7; a possible D gene is TRBD2 (6 bases). The V end lost 5 bases, the J end lost 2 bases, and 16 bases lay between the germline ends. Germline-derived CDR1 and CDR2 are DFQATT and SNEGSKA (reference sequence). CDR3 size: 14 residues.

This clonotype was seen at least ten times. V gene TRBV3-1 combines with J gene TRBJ2-3; the match to TRBD1 covers 11 bases. The germline V gene has CDR1 LGHDT and CDR2 YNNKEL (reference sequence). The CDR3 is made up of 15 amino acids. V lost 5 bases to trimming and J lost 6 bases; unmatched junction nucleotides: 7. CDR3 coding DNA: TGTGCCAGCAGCGCCGGGACAGGGGGTCGTGATACGCAGTATTTT. Translating gives CASSAGTGGRDTQYF.

This clonotype was counted ten times or more. The rearrangement joins TRBV2 to TRBJ2-5; the match to TRBD2 covers 11 bases. Trimming at V came to 5 bases and at J to 4 bases, leaving 3 bases not matched to a gene. CDR3 length: 14 residues. Looked up from germline, CDR1 is SNHLY and CDR2 is FYNNEI. The CDR3, as DNA: TGTGCCAGCAGTCCAGGACTAGCGGGAGAGACCCAGTACTTC. Its protein is CASSPGLAGETQYF.

This clonotype was counted many times. This chain connects TRBV6-1 to TRBJ2-4, with D perhaps assigned TRBD1 or TRBD2 (5 bases each). Germline CDR1 and CDR2: MNHNS and SASEGT. V lost 10 bases, J lost 5 bases, and 15 bases lay in between. The CDR3 loop spans 13 amino acids. CDR3 sequence: CAIFLRDENIQYF. CDR3 nucleotide sequence: TGTGCCATCTTTCTCCGGGACGAAAACATTCAGTACTTC.

This clonotype has a count of ten or more. The rearrangement joins TRBV27 to TRBJ2-5; no reliable D call. The CDR3 length is 13 residues. The V and J ends lost 2 bases and 5 bases respectively, with 9 bases between them. The germline V gene has CDR1 MNHEY and CDR2 SMNVEV (reference sequence). CDR3 region: CASSLSRHETQYF. The CDR3 DNA reads as TGTGCCAGCAGTTTAAGTAGGCATGAGACCCAGTACTTC.

The table lists this clonotype with many counts. This chain joins TRBV7-2 and TRBJ1-1; no clear D. Germline values: CDR1 SGHTA, CDR2 FQGNSA. The CDR3 runs to 15 residues. V dropped 2 bases and J dropped 3 bases, with 13 bases sitting between them. In DNA form, the CDR3 reads TGTGCCAGCAGCTTATATGCGGGGTTGGACACTGAAGCTTTCTTT. This sequence encodes CASSLYAGLDTEAFF.

This clonotype was counted at least ten times. The chain links TRBV12-3 or TRBV12-4 to TRBJ2-5; no definite D call. V lost 8 bases and J 7 bases, leaving 17 bases between the germline ends. CDR3 length equals 13 residues. Here the CDR3 reads CASGKSDMGTQYF. CDR3 coding DNA: TGTGCCAGCGGCAAGTCCGATATGGGGACCCAGTACTTC.

This clonotype was counted at least ten times. The V gene is TRBV7-3, the J gene TRBJ2-1, with 14 bases aligning to TRBD2. From germline, CDR1 is SGHTA and CDR2 FQGTGA. The V gene end was trimmed by 5 bases and the J gene end by 6 bases; junction bases not matched to a gene: 9. This CDR3 has 17 residues. The CDR3 DNA is TGTGCCAGCAGCCCATACCCGGGACTAGCGGGAGTCAATGAGCAGTTCTTC. The encoded protein is CASSPYPGLAGVNEQFF.

This clonotype was counted many times. The chain recombines TRBV7-3 with TRBJ2-1; no firm D call. CDR3 length: 13 residues. V was pared by 4 bases and J by 4 bases, with 8 bases between. Germline V gene sequence: CDR1 SGHTA, CDR2 FQGTGA. The DNA of the CDR3 is TGTGCCAGCAGCTACACGGTATACAATGAGCAGTTCTTC. Protein: CASSYTVYNEQFF.

At least ten counts were recorded for this clonotype. The chain employs TRBV5-1 and TRBJ2-5; 12 bases line up with TRBD2. The CDR3 loop spans 16 amino acids. Germline V CDR1 and CDR2: SGHRS, YFSETQ. J gave up 5 bases and V 4 bases, and 9 bases lay outside the gene matches. CDR3 sequence: CASSGTSGGFIETQYF. CDR3 sequence (DNA): TGCGCCAGCAGCGGAACTAGCGGGGGGTTCATTGAGACCCAGTACTTC.

Only a few counts were recorded for this clonotype. V usage is TRBV11-2 and J usage is TRBJ2-3; unclear D gene. Germline CDR1 SGHAT, CDR2 FQNNGV. V lost 5 bases and J 1 base, leaving 13 bases between the germline ends. The CDR3 consists of 15 residues. CDR3 DNA: TGTGCCAGCAGCACAACCGGGTTACGCACAGATACGCAGTATTTT. This encodes CASSTTGLRTDTQYF.

There are many counts of this clonotype. The V and J genes are TRBV2 and TRBJ2-1; 10 nucleotides line up with TRBD1. CDR1 and CDR2 (germline): SNHLY, FYNNEI. The CDR3 sequence is 14 residues long. The J segment lost 2 bases and the V segment lost 9 bases, leaving 4 bases of the junction unmatched. CDR3 nucleotide sequence: TGTGCCAGATCCGGGACAGGGGCCTACAATGAGCAGTTCTTC. The encoded protein is CARSGTGAYNEQFF.

The chain carries TRBV27 and TRBJ2-7; a possible D gene is TRBD2 (6 bases). Germline assignment: CDR1 MNHEY and CDR2 SMNVEV (reference sequence). The CDR3 runs to 15 residues. V lost 4 bases and J 3 bases, leaving 16 bases between the germline ends. CDR3: CASSSRPDGSYEQYV. DNA for the CDR3: TGTGCCAGCAGTTCCCGGCCGGACGGGAGCTACGAGCAGTACGTC.

CDR3 loop: CATDLGAGGYDTGELFF. In nucleotides, the CDR3 is TGTGCCACTGACCTGGGGGCGGGGGGGTACGACACCGGGGAGCTGTTTTTT. The V call is TRBV12-3 or TRBV12-4, the J call TRBJ2-2; TRBD2 matches at 9 bases. V shed 10 bases and J 3 bases; nucleotides not matched to a gene: 15. The length of the CDR3 is 17 residues.

The rearrangement uses TRBV20-1 and TRBJ1-1, with no clear D. CDR1 DFQATT and CDR2 SNEGSKA come from the germline V gene (reference sequence). The CDR3 contains 12 residues. The V gene lost 5 bases and the J gene lost 3 bases, with 10 bases spanning the gap. The CDR3 loop reads CSAPDGYTEAFF. CDR3 in DNA: TGCAGTGCTCCGGACGGTTACACTGAAGCTTTCTTT.

The V and J genes are TRBV11-2 and TRBJ1-1; 9 nucleotides match TRBD1. This CDR3 region has 16 residues. Germline V gives CDR1 SGHAT, CDR2 FQNNGV. Trimming removed 5 bases from V and 7 bases from J; junction bases left unmatched: 14. CDR3 loop: CASSLPLGQGEGEAFF. CDR3 coding DNA: TGTGCCAGCAGCCTCCCCCTGGGACAGGGCGAAGGTGAAGCTTTCTTT.

This clonotype was observed a few times. V gene TRBV7-8 combines with J gene TRBJ2-3, with D uncertain. The CDR3 runs to 17 residues. V gave up 1 base and J gave up 2 bases, with 16 bases separating them. Germline CDR1 and CDR2: SGHVS and FQNEAQ. CDR3 in DNA: TGTGCCAGCAGCTTAGGTTTCTTGGGTGGAGCCACAGATACGCAGTATTTT. Its translation: CASSLGFLGGATDTQYF.

This sequence joins TRBV11-2 and TRBJ2-3; 9 bases match TRBD2. The CDR3 length is 14 residues. With 4 bases clipped from V and 8 bases from J, the junction kept 7 bases outside the gene matches. Germline CDR1 is SGHAT and CDR2 is FQNNGV. CDR3 amino acids: CASSSIAGEATQYF. CDR3 nucleotides: TGTGCCAGCAGCTCAATAGCGGGAGAAGCTACGCAGTATTTT.

The chain has TRBV11-2 and TRBJ1-4, with D maybe TRBD1 (5 bases). The CDR3 is 14 amino acids. With 2 bases removed from V and 1 base from J, the gap between germline ends came to 5 bases. Per germline, CDR1 SGHAT and CDR2 FQNNGV. In nucleotides, the CDR3 is TGTGCCAGCAGCTTACAGGGAACTAATGAAAAACTGTTTTTT. This codes for CASSLQGTNEKLFF.

By proportion, this clonotype is medium-sized. The chain combines TRBV12-3 or TRBV12-4 with TRBJ2-7, with TRBD2 identical over 8 bases. Unmatched junction bases numbered 6, after V lost 8 bases and J lost 6 bases. The CDR3 spans 12 residues. The CDR3 DNA sequence: TGTGCCAGCTCGGGAGGGCTGAGCGAGCAGTACTTC. Encoded protein: CASSGGLSEQYF.

This clonotype was counted only a few times. The chain has TRBV7-3 and TRBJ1-1; weak D call: TRBD1 (6 bases). This CDR3 has 13 amino acids. Per the germline V gene, CDR1 is SGHTA and CDR2 is FQGTGA. The ends were cut back, 5 bases at V and 1 base at J, with 8 bases in the middle. The CDR3 sequence: CASSKDRNTEAFF. The CDR3 bases are TGTGCCAGCAGCAAGGACAGGAACACTGAAGCTTTCTTT.

By sample fraction, this clonotype is medium-sized. The V and J genes are TRBV3-1 and TRBJ2-1; 11 bases line up with TRBD2. The CDR3 consists of 15 residues. J lost 4 bases, V lost 7 bases, and 6 bases had no gene match. Germline-derived CDR1 and CDR2 are LGHDT and YNNKEL (reference sequence). The CDR3 loop is CASTLGLAAYNEQFF. CDR3 nucleotide sequence: TGTGCCAGCACCCTGGGACTAGCGGCATACAATGAGCAGTTCTTC.